The rows below give T cell receptor beta chains drawn from one sample of a study of Graves' ophthalmopathy and Graves' hyperthyroidism. TCRdb used MiXCR to reprocess the multiplex PCR reads, holding one entry per CDR3 protein. The sample lists 650,000 to 900,000 distinct CDR3 sequences; roughly 41% were seen once. The material sequenced was peripheral blood. Receptor source: an adult man with Graves' ophthalmopathy. The CDR3 runs from the conserved cysteine through the conserved F or W. The D gene is left open where the match is weak. A row's size may be missing; if present it is once, few, many or a size class.

size | J | V | D | DNA | CDR3
. | TRBJ1-2 | TRBV7-9 | . | TGTGCCAGCAGCTTAGTCCCAGACAGAAACTATGGCTACACCTTC | CASSLVPDRNYGYTF
few | TRBJ1-6 | TRBV6-1 | . | TGTGCCAGCAAAAGGTTAGGCAGGGAGGGTTCACCCCTCCACTTT | CASKRLGREGSPLHF
many | TRBJ2-7 | TRBV29-1 | . | TGCAGCGGATCAGACACGGGCCTATACGAGCAGTACTTC | CSGSDTGLYEQYF
few | TRBJ2-7 | TRBV4-3 | . | TGCGCCAGCAGCCAAGATCATGCGAGTTCCTACGAGCAGTACTTC | CASSQDHASSYEQYF
. | TRBJ2-5 | TRBV30 | . | TGTGCCTGGAGTTCGGGCCGGTTCCAAGAGACCCAGTACTTC | CAWSSGRFQETQYF
few | TRBJ2-7 | TRBV7-3 | . | TGCGCCAGCAGCCAAGCCGAGGGCTACGAGCAGTACTTC | CASSQAEGYEQYF
many | TRBJ2-7 | TRBV29-1 | . | TGCAGCGTCTCCCGCGGGGCACCCTACGAGCAGTACTTC | CSVSRGAPYEQYF
. | TRBJ1-1 | TRBV20-1 | TRBD1 | TGCAGTGCCCCAAGGTGGGGACAGCTGAACACTGAAGCTTTCTTT | CSAPRWGQLNTEAFF
few | TRBJ2-7 | TRBV27 | TRBD1 | TGTGCCAGCAGTTACTCGACAGGGAGCGACGAGCAGTACTTC | CASSYSTGSDEQYF
few | TRBJ1-6 | TRBV6-2/TRBV6-3 | . | TGTGCCAGCGCAACCGGGACGAGGTCGATGGACCTCCACTTT | CASATGTRSMDLHF
. | TRBJ2-7 | TRBV5-8 | . | TGTGCCAGCAGCTTGAGGGGCCAGGGCTACGAGCAGTACTTC | CASSLRGQGYEQYF
few | TRBJ1-2 | TRBV2 | TRBD1 | TGTGCCAGCAGCGCCGGGACAGGGATTACCTATGGCTACACCTTC | CASSAGTGITYGYTF
. | TRBJ2-5 | TRBV2 | . | TGTGCCAGCAGCTTAGGGTCAGCGGAAGCCTCAGAGACCCAGTACTTC | CASSLGSAEASETQYF
many | TRBJ1-1 | TRBV7-9 | . | TGTGCCAGCAGCCACGAAACGATGAACACTGAAGCTTTCTTT | CASSHETMNTEAFF
many | TRBJ1-2 | TRBV9 | . | TGTGCCAGCAGCGTGGGGCTGGGCTATGGCTACACCTTC | CASSVGLGYGYTF
. | TRBJ2-5 | TRBV14 | TRBD1 | TGTGCCAGCAGCCAAGTACAGGGGGTAGGAGAGACCCAGTACTTC | CASSQVQGVGETQYF
many | TRBJ1-5 | TRBV5-6 | TRBD1 | TGTGCCAGCAGCCGACAGGGAAGGAATCAGCCCCAGCATTTT | CASSRQGRNQPQHF
many | TRBJ1-2 | TRBV10-3 | . | TGTGCCATTGGACAGACCTATGGCTACACCTTC | CAIGQTYGYTF
. | TRBJ1-6 | TRBV9 | TRBD1 | TGTGCCAGCAGCCGATATGACAGGGATTATGTACCCCTCCACTTT | CASSRYDRDYVPLHF
many | TRBJ1-4 | TRBV19 | . | TGTGCCAGTAGTGTGGACAGCGCTAATGAAAAACTGTTTTTT | CASSVDSANEKLFF
. | TRBJ1-4 | TRBV29-1 | . | TGCAGCAGCCCGGGAAGAGCTAATGAAAAACTGTTTTTT | CSSPGRANEKLFF
. | TRBJ1-6 | TRBV7-9 | . | TGTGCCAGCAGCTTAGGGCTGCGGCGTGATTCACCCCTCCACTTT | CASSLGLRRDSPLHF